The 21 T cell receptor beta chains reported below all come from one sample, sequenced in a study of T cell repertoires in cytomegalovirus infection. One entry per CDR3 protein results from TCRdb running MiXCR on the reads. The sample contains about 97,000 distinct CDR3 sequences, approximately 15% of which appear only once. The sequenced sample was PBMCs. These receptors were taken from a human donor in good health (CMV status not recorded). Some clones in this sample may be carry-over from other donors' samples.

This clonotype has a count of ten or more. This chain's CDR3 is CASSLSGASYQGTQYF. The CDR3 DNA sequence: TGTGCCAGCAGCCTTAGCGGGGCCTCCTATCAGGGGACCCAGTACTTC. V usage is TRBV11-2 and J usage is TRBJ2-5, with 8 positions matching TRBD2. Per the germline V gene, CDR1 is SGHAT and CDR2 is FQNNGV. With V trimmed by 5 bases and J by 7 bases, 15 bases remained unmatched. This CDR3 is 16 amino acids long. Based on the CDR3 plus reference TRBV11-2 and TRBJ2-5, the full variable domain is EAGVAQSPRYKIIEKRQSVAFWCNPISGHATLYWYQQILGQGPKLLIQFQNNGVVDDSQLPKDRFSAERLKGVDSTLKIQPAKLEDSAVYLCASSLSGASYQGTQYFGPGTRLLVL.

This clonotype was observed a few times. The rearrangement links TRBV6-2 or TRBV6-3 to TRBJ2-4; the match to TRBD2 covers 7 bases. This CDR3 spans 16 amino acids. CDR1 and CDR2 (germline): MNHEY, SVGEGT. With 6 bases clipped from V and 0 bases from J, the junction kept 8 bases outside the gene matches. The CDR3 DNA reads TGTGCCAGCAGGCAAACTGGGGGGGTAGCCAAAAACATTCAGTACTTC. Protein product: CASRQTGGVAKNIQYF.

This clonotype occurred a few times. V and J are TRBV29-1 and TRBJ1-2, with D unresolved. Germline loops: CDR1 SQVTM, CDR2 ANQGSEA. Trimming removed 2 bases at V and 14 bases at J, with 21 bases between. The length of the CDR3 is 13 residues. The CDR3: CSVEPLFHRGFTF. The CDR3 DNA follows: TGCAGCGTTGAACCCCTTTTCCATCGAGGTTTTACCTTC.

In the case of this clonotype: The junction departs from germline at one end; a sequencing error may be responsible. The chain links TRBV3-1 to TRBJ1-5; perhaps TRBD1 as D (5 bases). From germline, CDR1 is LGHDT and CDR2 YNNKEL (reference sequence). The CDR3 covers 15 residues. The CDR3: CASSQDPGRNHPQHF. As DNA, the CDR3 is TGTGCCAGCAGCCAAGATCCGGGGCGCAATCATCCCCAGCATTTT.

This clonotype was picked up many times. The CDR3 nucleotides read TGTGCCAGCAGCTTCAGCGGGGGGGCCGAGTATACGCAGTATTTT. It yields the protein CASSFSGGAEYTQYF. This chain connects TRBV5-5 to TRBJ2-3; 10 bases fit TRBD2. CDR3 size: 15 residues. The trim removed 2 bases at V and 7 bases at J, leaving 7 bases unmatched. The germline V gene encodes CDR1 SGHKS and CDR2 YYEKEE (reference sequence).

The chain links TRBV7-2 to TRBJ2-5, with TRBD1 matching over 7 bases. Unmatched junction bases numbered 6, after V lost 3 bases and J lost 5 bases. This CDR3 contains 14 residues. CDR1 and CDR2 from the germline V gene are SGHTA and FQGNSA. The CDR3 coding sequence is TGTGCCAGCAGCTTGAGCCAGGGGGTGGAGACCCAGTACTTC. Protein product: CASSLSQGVETQYF.

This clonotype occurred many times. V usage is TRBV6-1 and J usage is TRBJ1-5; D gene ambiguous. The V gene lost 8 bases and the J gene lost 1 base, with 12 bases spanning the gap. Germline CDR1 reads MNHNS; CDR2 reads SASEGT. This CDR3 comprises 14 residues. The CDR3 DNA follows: TGTGCCAGCTCGTCTCCTCTAAGCAATCAGCCCCAGCATTTT. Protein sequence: CASSSPLSNQPQHF.

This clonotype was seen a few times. The CDR3 region is CASSFRPANTGELFF. For the CDR3, the DNA is TGTGCCAGCAGCTTCCGCCCCGCGAACACCGGGGAGCTGTTTTTT. The chain employs TRBV11-2 and TRBJ2-2; no firm D call. Germline assignment: CDR1 SGHAT and CDR2 FQNNGV. Deletions cut 3 bases from V and 0 bases from J, with 8 bases between. This CDR3 is built from 15 residues.

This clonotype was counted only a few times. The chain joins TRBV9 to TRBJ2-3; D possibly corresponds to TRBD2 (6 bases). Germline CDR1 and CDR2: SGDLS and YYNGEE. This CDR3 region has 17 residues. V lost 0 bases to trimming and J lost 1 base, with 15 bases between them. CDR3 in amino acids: CASSVAGTLLRTDTQYF. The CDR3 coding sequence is TGTGCCAGCAGCGTAGCCGGGACTTTACTTCGCACAGATACGCAGTATTTT.

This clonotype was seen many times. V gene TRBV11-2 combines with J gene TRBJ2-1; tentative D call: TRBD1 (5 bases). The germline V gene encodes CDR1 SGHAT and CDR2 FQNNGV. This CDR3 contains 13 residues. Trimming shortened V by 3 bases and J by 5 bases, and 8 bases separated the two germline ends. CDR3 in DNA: TGTGCCAGCAGCTTTGGACACAACAATGAGCAGTTCTTC. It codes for CASSFGHNNEQFF.

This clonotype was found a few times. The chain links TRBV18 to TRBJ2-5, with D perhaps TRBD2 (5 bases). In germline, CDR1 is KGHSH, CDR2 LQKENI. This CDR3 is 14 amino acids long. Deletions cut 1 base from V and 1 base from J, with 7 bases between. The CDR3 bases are TGTGCCAGCTCACCACTGGGAGCCCAAGAGACCCAGTACTTC. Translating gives CASSPLGAQETQYF.

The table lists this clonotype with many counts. The CDR3 region has the DNA TGTGCCAGCAGTCCAAGACTAGCGGGGGGGTCAGATACGCAGTATTTT. As protein: CASSPRLAGGSDTQYF. This chain uses TRBV12-3 or TRBV12-4 with TRBJ2-3, with 14 bases matching TRBD2. This CDR3 region has 16 residues. V dropped 5 bases and J dropped 4; count of bases not matched to a gene: 5.

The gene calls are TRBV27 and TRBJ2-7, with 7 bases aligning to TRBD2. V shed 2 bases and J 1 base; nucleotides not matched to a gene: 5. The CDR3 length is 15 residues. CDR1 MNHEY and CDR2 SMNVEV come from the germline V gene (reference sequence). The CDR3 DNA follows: TGTGCCAGCAGTTTAGACAGCGGGACTTCCTACGAGCAGTACTTC. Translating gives CASSLDSGTSYEQYF.

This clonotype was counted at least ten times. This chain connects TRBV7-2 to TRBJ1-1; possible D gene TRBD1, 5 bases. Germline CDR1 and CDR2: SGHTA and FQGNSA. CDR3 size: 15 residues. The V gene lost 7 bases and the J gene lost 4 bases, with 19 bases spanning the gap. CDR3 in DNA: TGTGCCAGCACCAGGACCGGGGGTATTGGCACTGAAGCTTTCTTT. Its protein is CASTRTGGIGTEAFF.

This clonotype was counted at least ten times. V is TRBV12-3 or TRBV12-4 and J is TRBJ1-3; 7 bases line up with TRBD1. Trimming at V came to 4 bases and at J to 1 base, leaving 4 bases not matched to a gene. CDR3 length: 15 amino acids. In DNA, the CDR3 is TGTGCCAGCAGTTCAAACAGGGGATCTGGAAACACCATATATTTT. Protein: CASSSNRGSGNTIYF.

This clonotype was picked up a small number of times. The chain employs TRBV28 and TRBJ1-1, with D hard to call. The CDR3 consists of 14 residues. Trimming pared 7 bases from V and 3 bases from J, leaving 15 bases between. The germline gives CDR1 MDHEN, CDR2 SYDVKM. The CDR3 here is CASILPGLDTEAFF. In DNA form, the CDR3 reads TGTGCCAGCATTCTACCGGGTCTGGACACTGAAGCTTTCTTT.

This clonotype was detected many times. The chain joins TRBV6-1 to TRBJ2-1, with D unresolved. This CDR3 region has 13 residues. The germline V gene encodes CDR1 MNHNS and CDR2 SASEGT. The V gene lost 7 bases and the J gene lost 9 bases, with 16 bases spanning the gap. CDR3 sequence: CASNTASRVEQFF. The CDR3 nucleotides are TGTGCCAGCAATACGGCATCACGAGTTGAGCAGTTCTTC.

CDR3 region: CSARVLLVDGYTF. CDR3 bases: TGCAGTGCTAGAGTCCTACTAGTTGATGGCTACACCTTC. V gene TRBV20-1 combines with J gene TRBJ1-2; D gene uncertain. The CDR3 is made up of 13 amino acids. Germline V gene data show CDR1 as DFQATT and CDR2 as SNEGSKA (reference sequence). V was pared by 1 base and J by 6 bases, with 12 bases between.

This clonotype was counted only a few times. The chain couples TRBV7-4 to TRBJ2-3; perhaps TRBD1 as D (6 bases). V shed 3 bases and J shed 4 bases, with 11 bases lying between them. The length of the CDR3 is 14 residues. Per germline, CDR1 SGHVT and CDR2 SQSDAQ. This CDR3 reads CASSLTGGPDTQYF. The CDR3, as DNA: TGTGCCAGCAGCTTGACAGGAGGCCCAGATACGCAGTATTTT.

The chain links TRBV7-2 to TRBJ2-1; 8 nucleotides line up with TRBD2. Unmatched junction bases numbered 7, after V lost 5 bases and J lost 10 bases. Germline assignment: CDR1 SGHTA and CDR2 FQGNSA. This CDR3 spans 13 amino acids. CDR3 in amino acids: CTSSPQASGEQFF. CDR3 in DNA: TGTACCAGCAGCCCCCAGGCTAGCGGGGAGCAGTTCTTC.

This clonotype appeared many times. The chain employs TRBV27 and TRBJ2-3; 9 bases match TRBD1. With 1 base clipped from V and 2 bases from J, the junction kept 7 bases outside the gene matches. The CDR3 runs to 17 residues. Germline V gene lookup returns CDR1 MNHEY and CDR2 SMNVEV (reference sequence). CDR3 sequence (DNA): TGTGCCAGCAGTTTATTATCCACAGGGGGCTTCACAGATACGCAGTATTTT. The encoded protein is CASSLLSTGGFTDTQYF.